Only a few counts were recorded for the clone carrying this T cell receptor (beta chain). The data originate from a study of blood T cells in healthy people across ages. A second PCR, run for roughly 6 to 11 cycles, used a sample-barcoded 5' primer plus a J-beta primer mix. TCRdb processed the 5' RACE reads anew with MiXCR; each CDR3 protein has one entry. Here the sample spans about 1,500,000 distinct CDR3 sequences, approximately 28% being singletons. Trimming removed 0 bases at V and 0 bases at J, with 22 bases between. The CDR3 is 20 residues long. Germline V gives CDR1 SGHRS, CDR2 YFSETQ. The chain links TRBV5-1 to TRBJ2-1, with a weak D call TRBD2 (7 bases). The sample comprised blood. This receptor was identified in a woman aged 25 to 39 in good health. In DNA, the CDR3 is TGCGCCAGCAGCTTGGTGGCGGGGGCGTCTCCTGTGAGCTCCTACAATGAGCAGTTCTTC. This encodes CASSLVAGASPVSSYNEQFF.